This passage covers 19 T cell receptor beta chains from one sample sequenced in a study of T cells in Graves' hyperthyroidism and ophthalmopathy. TCR beta CDR3 region amplification was performed from RNA transcripts. The TCR CDR3 first-round RT-PCR relied on the HTBI primer set. MiXCR, run by TCRdb on the multiplex PCR reads, gives a single entry per CDR3 protein. The sample contains some 580,000 distinct CDR3 sequences, roughly a sixth of which appear only once. The sample consisted of blood. Every receptor here comes from a woman aged 40 to 50 with Graves' ophthalmopathy.

The V and J genes are TRBV20-1 and TRBJ2-7; D uncertain. Germline V gene sequence: CDR1 DFQATT, CDR2 SNEGSKA (reference sequence). V lost 2 bases and J 3 bases, leaving 14 bases between the germline ends. The length of the CDR3 is 14 residues. The CDR3 region is CSARTAVPHYEQYF. The CDR3 DNA is TGCAGTGCTAGAACCGCGGTCCCTCACTACGAGCAGTACTTC.

This chain links TRBV27 with TRBJ2-1, with D possibly TRBD1 on 5 matching bases. This CDR3 comprises 16 residues. V lost 2 bases to trimming and J lost 0 bases, with 11 bases between them. In germline, CDR1 is MNHEY, CDR2 SMNVEV (reference sequence). DNA of the CDR3: TGTGCCAGCAGTTTACGGTCAGGGAACTCCTACAATGAGCAGTTCTTC. The encoded protein is CASSLRSGNSYNEQFF.

This clonotype showed up many times. The chain couples TRBV12-3 or TRBV12-4 to TRBJ2-6; the D is unclear. The CDR3 covers 12 residues. The V gene lost 7 bases and the J gene lost 1 base, with 2 bases spanning the gap. The CDR3 here is CASTSGANVLTF. In DNA, the CDR3 is TGTGCCAGCACTTCTGGGGCCAACGTCCTGACTTTC.

This clonotype has at least ten counts. The V and J genes are TRBV2 and TRBJ1-2, with D unresolved. Germline V gives CDR1 SNHLY, CDR2 FYNNEI. The CDR3 is made up of 13 amino acids. V was pared by 1 base and J by 3 bases, with 6 bases between. CDR3 sequence reads: CASSEGQDYGYTF. CDR3 bases: TGTGCCAGCAGTGAAGGGCAGGACTATGGCTACACCTTC.

This clonotype has a count of ten or more. The V call is TRBV2, the J call TRBJ2-2, with 7 bases matching TRBD2. V shed 6 bases, J shed 6 bases, and the junction held 13 bases outside the gene matches. The CDR3 sequence is 16 residues long. Germline CDR1 SNHLY, CDR2 FYNNEI. CDR3 bases: TGTGCCAGCAGACAGACAGACGCGGGGGATCCCGGGGAGCTGTTTTTT. It codes for CASRQTDAGDPGELFF.

The sample holds many counts of this clonotype. The chain carries TRBV6-1 and TRBJ1-5; D is perhaps TRBD1 (5 bases). CDR3 length: 14 residues. Trimming shortened V by 7 bases and J by 2 bases, and 12 bases separated the two germline ends. The germline gives CDR1 MNHNS, CDR2 SASEGT. The CDR3 region is CASTRGGGNQPQHF. CDR3 nucleotide sequence: TGTGCCAGCACGAGGGGTGGAGGCAATCAGCCCCAGCATTTT.

The table lists this clonotype with a few counts. V and J are TRBV6-5 and TRBJ1-5; no clear D. The CDR3 loop spans 13 amino acids. Germline V lookup: CDR1 MNHEY, CDR2 SVGAGI. V dropped 0 bases and J dropped 4 bases, with 4 bases sitting between them. CDR3 DNA sequence: TGTGCCAGCAGTTACTCTCGAAATCAGCCCCAGCATTTT. It translates to CASSYSRNQPQHF.

This clonotype occurred a few times. This chain uses TRBV28 with TRBJ2-6; D is perhaps TRBD1 or TRBD2 (5 bases each). The CDR3 runs to 18 residues. Looked up from germline, CDR1 is MDHEN and CDR2 is SYDVKM. V was cut by 7 bases and J by 0 bases, with 19 bases left in between. In nucleotides, the CDR3 is TGTGCCAGCACCCTTTTAGGGGACGGCAGCTCTGGGGCCAACGTCCTGACTTTC. Its translation is CASTLLGDGSSGANVLTF.

This clonotype was seen a few times. V is TRBV28 and J is TRBJ2-6, with 14 bases that match TRBD2. CDR3 length: 20 amino acids. Germline-derived CDR1 and CDR2 are MDHEN and SYDVKM. J was trimmed by 2 bases and V by 2 bases; bases with no gene match: 8. CDR3 region: CASSLGGLAGGHPGANVLTF. Here the CDR3 DNA reads TGTGCCAGCAGTTTAGGCGGACTAGCGGGAGGTCACCCTGGGGCCAACGTCCTGACTTTC.

This clonotype came up many times. This sequence joins TRBV3-1 and TRBJ2-7, with 11 bases fitting TRBD2. Germline CDR1 reads LGHDT; CDR2 reads YNNKEL (reference sequence). The V and J ends lost 0 bases and 7 bases, in that order; junction bases with no gene match: 5. The CDR3 contains 15 residues. Here the CDR3 DNA reads TGTGCCAGCAGCCAAGAAGGGACTAGCGGTCTGGAGCAGTACTTC. The encoded protein is CASSQEGTSGLEQYF.

The J gene is TRBJ1-1, the V gene TRBV5-1; D is undetermined. CDR1 and CDR2 from the germline V gene are SGHRS and YFSETQ. The CDR3 loop spans 14 amino acids. Trimming removed 5 bases at V and 0 bases at J, with 11 bases between. This CDR3 reads CASRLTWLNTEAFF. CDR3 coding DNA: TGCGCCAGCAGATTAACATGGTTGAACACTGAAGCTTTCTTT.

This clonotype was detected many times. The chain has TRBV20-1 and TRBJ1-5; D remains ambiguous. Trimming took off 5 bases at V and 9 bases at J, with 17 bases between the two ends. The CDR3 sequence is 13 residues long. The germline CDR1 and CDR2 sequences are DFQATT and SNEGSKA (reference sequence). The CDR3: CSAPTEERGPQHF. The CDR3 DNA is TGCAGTGCTCCTACGGAGGAGCGCGGGCCCCAGCATTTT.

This chain connects TRBV4-1 to TRBJ1-1; possibly TRBD1 for D (5 bases). Germline loops: CDR1 MGHRA, CDR2 YSYEKL. CDR3 length: 13 residues. V lost 0 bases, J lost 11 bases, and 13 bases lay in between. CDR3: CASSQERGRVAFF. The CDR3 region has the DNA TGCGCCAGCAGCCAAGAGAGGGGCAGGGTGGCTTTCTTT.

This clonotype occurred many times. This chain links TRBV7-2 with TRBJ2-5, with 7 bases matching TRBD1. V was pared by 6 bases and J by 5 bases, with 9 bases of the junction left unmatched. This CDR3 has 14 amino acids. Germline-derived CDR1 and CDR2 are SGHTA and FQGNSA. The CDR3 nucleotides are TGTGCCAGCAGTCCGGACAGGTTCCAGGAGACCCAGTACTTC. This gives the protein CASSPDRFQETQYF.

About this clonotype: One junction end does not reproduce the germline sequence, and a read error may be involved. V and J are TRBV9 and TRBJ2-5; 7 nucleotides match TRBD1. CDR1 and CDR2 from the germline V gene are SGDLS and YYNGEE. The CDR3 spans 15 residues. The CDR3 region is CASSVGAGQGETRYF. CDR3 DNA sequence: TGTGCCAGCAGCGTAGGCGCCGGCCAGGGGGAGACCCGGTACTTC.

This clonotype was found a few times. The chain joins TRBV20-1 to TRBJ2-5, with TRBD1 as a possible D gene (6 bases). CDR3 length: 13 residues. Germline CDR1 is DFQATT and CDR2 is SNEGSKA (reference sequence). Trimming removed 2 bases at V and 4 bases at J, with 11 bases between. The CDR3 reads CSARSGVSETQYF. The CDR3 DNA reads TGCAGTGCTAGATCAGGGGTATCAGAGACCCAGTACTTC.

This clonotype was detected many times. The chain joins TRBV7-9 to TRBJ2-5; D not resolved. CDR1 and CDR2 (germline): SEHNR, FQNEAQ (reference sequence). V was shortened by 3 bases and J by 1 base, with 6 bases between the two germline ends. The CDR3 extends over 13 amino acids. CDR3 region: CASSLAVQETQYF. The DNA for the CDR3 is TGTGCCAGCAGCTTGGCGGTCCAAGAGACCCAGTACTTC.

Worth noting for this clonotype: A much larger clone differs by one base, so this may be a read error. The J gene is TRBJ2-5, the V gene TRBV12-3 or TRBV12-4; D is tentatively TRBD1 or TRBD2 (5 bases each). This CDR3 is built from 14 residues. Trimming left V 5 bases short and J 7 bases short, with 17 bases between. CDR3 protein: CASSPGPGKRTQYF. Written as DNA, the CDR3 is TGTGCCAGCAGTCCGGGACCGGGTAAGAGGACCCAGTACTTC.

This clonotype has just a few counts. The chain combines TRBV7-9 with TRBJ1-4, with D perhaps TRBD1 (5 bases). CDR3 length: 14 amino acids. Germline V gives CDR1 SEHNR, CDR2 FQNEAQ (reference sequence). V lost 4 bases to trimming and J lost 7 bases, with 13 bases between them. CDR3: CASSSQGLVEKLFF. CDR3 sequence (DNA): TGTGCCAGCAGCTCCCAGGGTCTGGTTGAAAAACTGTTTTTT.